This TCR beta chain came from a study of T cells in localized non-small cell lung cancer. Sequenced by immunoSEQ multiplex PCR; TCRdb stores in-frame clones only, minus some. The sample holds about 2,800 clones, 25% seen once. This CDR3 contains 20 residues. Looked up from germline, CDR1 is SGHNT and CDR2 is YENEEA. The junction had 18 bases not matched to a gene; V was cut back by 5 bases and J by 0 bases. Findings and limits, study-wide: Heterogeneity remains possible because sequencing was limited to only one tumor region. There was an association of higher blood T cell density with longer overall survival. In uninvolved adjacent lung, T cell clonality reached its highest value, exceeding tumor. Adjacent lung exhibited a median of 57 among the 100 most abundant tumor clones.

A few counts support this clone. Its antigen is unknown. This receptor was identified in a man aged 35-69 years with stage II lung adenocarcinoma. V and J are TRBV11-3 and TRBJ1-3; 8 nucleotides align to TRBD1. Material: normal lung tissue next to the tumor, obtained before any cancer treatment. CDR3 DNA sequence: TGTGCCAGCAGCCAGATCCAGGGGGCGCGGGTACCTTTCTCTGGAAACACCATATATTTT. It encodes CASSQIQGARVPFSGNTIYF.